Below are 2 T cell receptor beta chains sequenced from a single sample in a study of T cell responses to AZD1222 COVID-19 vaccine. Profiling relied on immunoSEQ multiplex PCR, and the TCRdb table lists in-frame clones only, not all of them. This sample has tens of thousands of clones, with around 80% found just once. The specimen comprised peripheral blood, sampled 28 days after the second AZD1222 dose. The receptors stem from an adult who received the AZD1222 COVID-19 vaccine.

The chain combines TRBV7-6 with TRBJ1-4, with 9 positions matching TRBD1. Germline loops: CDR1 SGHVS, CDR2 FNYEAQ. The CDR3 is 17 residues long. The junction had 7 bases not matched to a gene; V was cut back by 0 bases and J by 5 bases. CDR3 loop: CASSLAPPGTGNEKLFF. In nucleotides, the CDR3 is TGTGCCAGCAGCTTAGCCCCCCCCGGGACAGGGAATGAAAAACTGTTTTTT.

The V gene is TRBV24-1, the J gene TRBJ2-3; weak D call: TRBD2 (6 bases). Per germline, CDR1 KGHDR and CDR2 SFDVKD. This CDR3 is 15 amino acids long. V shed 0 bases and J shed 3 bases, with 9 bases lying between them. The CDR3 here is CATSDLGGTTDTQYF. CDR3 DNA: TGTGCCACCAGTGATTTGGGCGGGACGACAGATACGCAGTATTTT.